One sample yielded the 10 T cell receptor beta chains listed below, sequenced in a study of blood T cell repertoires in COVID-19. TCRdb's table, derived via immunoSEQ multiplex PCR, lists solely in-frame clones and lacks some. This repertoire shows 500,000 to 600,000 clones, around 90% found once; its top ten account for 7.5% to 9.5%. What was sequenced was peripheral blood. The receptors were sampled from a woman aged 45 to 65 with COVID-19, enrolled during active disease.

The chain is built from TRBV7-8 and TRBJ2-3, with D possibly being TRBD1 (6 bases). Trimming took off 4 bases at V and 0 bases at J, with 11 bases between the two ends. This CDR3 contains 15 residues. Looked up from germline, CDR1 is SGHVS and CDR2 is FQNEAQ. The CDR3 loop is CASSYPGQSTDTQYF. The CDR3 nucleotides are TGTGCCAGCAGCTACCCTGGACAGAGCACAGATACGCAGTATTTT.

V and J are TRBV18 and TRBJ2-7; D call uncertain. Germline V gives CDR1 KGHSH, CDR2 LQKENI. The CDR3 is 12 amino acids. V was clipped by 6 bases and J by 1 base, with 7 bases between them. The chain's CDR3 is CASSLPSYEQYF. The DNA of the CDR3 is TGTGCCAGCTCTCTCCCGTCCTACGAGCAGTACTTC.

This clone appeared once. The rearrangement joins TRBV19 to TRBJ2-1; possibly TRBD2 for D (5 bases). The germline V gene has CDR1 LNHDA and CDR2 SQIVND (reference sequence). The V gene lost 5 bases and the J gene lost 4 bases, with 12 bases spanning the gap. The CDR3 loop spans 14 amino acids. The CDR3 loop is CASSAKTKYNEQFF. CDR3 DNA: TGTGCCAGTAGTGCCAAGACTAAATACAATGAGCAGTTCTTC.

The chain carries TRBV19 and TRBJ2-3; 9 bases match TRBD2. Germline assignment: CDR1 LNHDA and CDR2 SQIVND (reference sequence). With V trimmed by 1 base and J by 5 bases, 16 bases remained unmatched. This CDR3 spans 19 amino acids. The CDR3 loop is CASSIVGIGGGDSIDTQYF. The CDR3 nucleotides are TGTGCCAGTAGTATAGTCGGGATCGGCGGGGGGGATTCGATAGATACGCAGTATTTT. The full variable domain, completed using reference TRBV19 and TRBJ2-3, is DGGITQSPKYLFRKEGQNVTLSCEQNLNHDAMYWYRQDPGQGLRLIYYSQIVNDFQKGDIAEGYSVSREKKESFPLTVTSAQKNPTAFYLCASSIVGIGGGDSIDTQYFGPGTRLTVL.

This chain uses TRBV19 with TRBJ1-2; D is undetermined. The ends were cut back, 3 bases at V and 11 bases at J, with 10 bases in the middle. This CDR3 comprises 11 residues. Germline V gene lookup returns CDR1 LNHDA and CDR2 SQIVND (reference sequence). The CDR3 protein is CASSISGWYTF. The DNA of the CDR3 is TGTGCCAGTAGTATCTCGGGATGGTACACCTTC.

This clone was observed once. The V and J genes are TRBV27 and TRBJ1-2, with 10 bases matching TRBD1. Germline CDR1 and CDR2: MNHEY and SMNVEV (reference sequence). The J segment lost 8 bases and the V segment lost 3 bases, leaving 9 bases of the junction unmatched. The CDR3 spans 15 residues. DNA for the CDR3: TGTGCCAGCAGTTTCTCTGGGACAGGGGCTGGCGGCTACACCTTC. Amino acid sequence: CASSFSGTGAGGYTF.

The V and J genes are TRBV18 and TRBJ1-2, with a possible D match to TRBD1 (6 bases). V was trimmed by 2 bases and J by 0 bases, leaving 16 bases between them. The CDR3 runs 17 residues. In germline, CDR1 is KGHSH, CDR2 LQKENI. The CDR3 region has the DNA TGTGCCAGCTCACCAACAGGGAGTTTATACCCTAACTATGGCTACACCTTC. Translation: CASSPTGSLYPNYGYTF.

This clone came up a few times. This chain uses TRBV30 with TRBJ1-6; 8 bases are shared with TRBD1. Trimming removed 6 bases from V and 7 bases from J; junction bases left unmatched: 2. The CDR3 runs 12 residues. Germline CDR1 is GTSNPN and CDR2 is SVGIG (reference sequence). CDR3 sequence reads: CACGQGNSPLHF. Here the CDR3 DNA reads TGTGCCTGCGGACAGGGCAATTCACCCCTCCACTTT.

The chain recombines TRBV29-1 with TRBJ2-7, with 13 bases identical to TRBD2. In germline, CDR1 is SQVTM, CDR2 ANQGSEA. CDR3 length equals 14 residues. V trimming: 5 bases; J trimming: 3 bases; junction bases outside the gene matches: 4. The CDR3 DNA is TGCAGCGTTAGCAGGACTAGCGGGGGCTACGAGCAGTACTTC. This sequence encodes CSVSRTSGGYEQYF.

The genes are TRBV29-1 and TRBJ1-1, with D possibly being TRBD1 (5 bases). The V end was cut by 4 bases, the J end by 6 bases, with 15 bases between. Germline V CDR1 and CDR2: SQVTM, ANQGSEA. The CDR3 length is 13 residues. The CDR3 nucleotides are TGCAGCGTTGGGGACTACCAGGGAGCTGAAGCTTTCTTT. This gives the protein CSVGDYQGAEAFF.